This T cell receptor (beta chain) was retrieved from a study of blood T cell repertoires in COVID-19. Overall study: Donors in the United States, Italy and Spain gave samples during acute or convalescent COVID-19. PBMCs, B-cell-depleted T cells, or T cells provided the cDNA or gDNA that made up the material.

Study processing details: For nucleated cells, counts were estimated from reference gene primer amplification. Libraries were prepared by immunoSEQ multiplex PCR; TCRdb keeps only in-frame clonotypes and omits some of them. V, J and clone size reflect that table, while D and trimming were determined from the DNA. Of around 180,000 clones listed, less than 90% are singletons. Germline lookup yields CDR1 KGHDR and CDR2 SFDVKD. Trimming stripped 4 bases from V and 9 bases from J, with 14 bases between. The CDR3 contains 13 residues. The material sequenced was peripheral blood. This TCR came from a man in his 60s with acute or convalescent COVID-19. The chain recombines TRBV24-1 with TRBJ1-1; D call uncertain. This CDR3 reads CATSDPSRGKAFF. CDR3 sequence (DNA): TGTGCCACCAGTGACCCCTCGAGAGGGAAAGCTTTCTTT.